This TCR beta chain is from a study of T-cell memory formation after mild COVID-19 (dated by TCRdb to the early 2020s). Regarding the research as a whole: Most TCR sequence clusters were specific to one of the two donors. In a couple of donors, T-cell clones that expanded and contracted after mild COVID-19 were followed by sequencing TCRalpha and TCRbeta repertoires longitudinally. Two young, previously healthy adult volunteers made up the cohort, one male and one female. What the work shows at the level of the full study, not this receptor alone: Clones contracting from day 15 to 85 had balanced CD4/CD8 phenotypes, while a second wave expanding from day 15 to 37 was biased towards CD4+. SARS-CoV-2 specificity of the second-wave clones peaking on day 37 was not confirmed. Contracting CD4+ clones turned up mainly in the CM and EM memory subsets, whereas EMRA was where CD8+ clones were enriched. Only a couple of mild cases were covered in the study, and larger cohorts including severe cases with pre-infection samples were considered necessary. Some responding clones were detected in pre-infection memory, suggesting pre-existing cross-reactive memory T cells joined the SARS-CoV-2 response.

About this clonotype: Its antigen remains undetermined. The sample holds no much larger clone one base away, and base qualities are not on file.

The CDR3 spans 14 residues, from the cysteine through the phenylalanine. Only the CDR3 DNA is retained, 42 bases long and in frame from the first base. CDR1 GTSNPN and CDR2 SVGIG were looked up in the germline V gene (reference sequence). V was cut back by 3 bases and J by 6 bases, leaving a gap of 17 bases between them. PBMCs were isolated by Ficoll-Paque density gradient centrifugation. These reads were obtained on an Illumina NovaSeq 6000. cDNA libraries for TCRalpha and TCRbeta were prepared by 5'RACE using constant-segment primers, with sample barcodes and unique molecular identifiers added. RNA was extracted from every sample with Trizol reagent. Library amplification was performed in two PCR steps, and a second sample barcode and Illumina TruSeq adapters were introduced in the second step. Sequencing of the libraries was done on an Illumina NovaSeq, producing 2 x 150 bp paired-end reads. The study's own analysis went as follows. Demultiplexing of reads and collapsing into UMI-guided consensus sequences were performed with migec v1.2.7. With mixcr v2.1.11, UMI consensuses were aligned to TRA and TRB V and J templates and assembled into clonotypes. A clonotype was counted as expanded or contracted only if both edgeR and NoisET called the change significant, with noise models trained on biological replicates. For edgeR calls, the thresholds were a false discovery rate-adjusted p below 0.01 and a log2 fold-change of 1. As an exploratory analysis of dynamics, PCA with hierarchical clustering was applied to max-normalized trajectories of the 1000 most abundant clonotypes. The CD4 or CD8 phenotype of responding clones was assigned using the separately sequenced CD4+ and CD8+ repertoires. TCRdb reprocessing: public reads trimmed at Q25 with fastp, clones called with MiXCR, in-frame beta chains kept. Rows are unified per CDR3 protein, each entry keeping the most common DNA and genes. TCRdb, not the original authors, processed these V and J calls. The sample contains tens of thousands of distinct CDR3 sequences, around an eighth of them found a single time. The ten largest clones represent about 28% of the sample.

Specimen: PBMCs or a T cell subset sorted from them (not recorded which). Recombination connected TRBV30 to TRBJ1-1; the D segment cannot be called with confidence. The receptor comes from an adult woman who had mild COVID-19 (a few samples of this study predate the infection). The sample titles of this study are shuffled in the database, so cell type and time point are left out; the donor was told from shared clones. Here the CDR3 is given as CAWSSVPPWAEAFF. DNA sequence: TGTGCCTGGAGCTCGGTTCCCCCTTGGGCTGAAGCTTTCTTT.